This entry is about one TCR beta chain. Its specificity is unknown. Germline lookup yields CDR1 SQVTM and CDR2 ANQGSEA. The CDR3 runs 13 residues. Trimming took 4 bases from V and 0 from J, leaving 7 bases between them. Libraries for TCR beta were made by quantitative 5'-RACE with molecular barcodes. Each CDR3 protein gets one entry after TCRdb re-called the 5' RACE reads with MiXCR. The table has about 33,000 distinct CDR3 sequences, more than 13% seen once. The data were taken from a study of CD8 T cells in ankylosing spondylitis. Study results and caveats: Within matched ankylosing spondylitis synovial fluid, disease-linked clones were reportedly significantly enriched.

Specimen: blood. The TCR was taken from a male donor with ankylosing spondylitis or in good health (not recorded which). This sequence joins TRBV29-1 and TRBJ1-3; D call uncertain. CDR3 coding DNA: TGCAGCGTTGTAGAAAACTCTGGAAACACCATATATTTT. Translation: CSVVENSGNTIYF.